The 13 T cell receptor beta chains presented below share a single source sample, sequenced in a study of cytomegalovirus exposure and HLA in healthy donors. PCR primers comprised 60 Vbeta and 13 Jbeta primers. This table comes from immunoSEQ multiplex PCR, and its TCRdb copy is limited to in-frame clones, with some not included. The sample carries some 140,000 clones, about 74% recorded once. The sample was PBMCs. The source of these receptors is a young man in good health and CMV-seropositive.

The rearrangement uses TRBV28 and TRBJ2-7; the match to TRBD2 covers 11 bases. CDR3 length: 14 amino acids. The germline V gene has CDR1 MDHEN and CDR2 SYDVKM. The trim removed 6 bases at V and 5 bases at J, leaving 6 bases unmatched. In DNA form, the CDR3 reads TGTGCCAGCAGACTAGCGGGAGCGGGCCACGAGCAGTACTTC. The encoded protein is CASRLAGAGHEQYF.

V usage is TRBV2 and J usage is TRBJ2-1; TRBD2 aligns across 14 bases. The CDR3 runs to 19 residues. V dropped 5 bases and J dropped 0; count of bases not matched to a gene: 9. The germline V gene has CDR1 SNHLY and CDR2 FYNNEI. CDR3 sequence reads: CASSPGLAGGPNSYNEQFF. The CDR3 bases are TGTGCCAGCAGTCCAGGACTAGCGGGGGGTCCGAACTCCTACAATGAGCAGTTCTTC.

The chain combines TRBV6-1 with TRBJ2-7; D perhaps matches TRBD2 (5 bases). The CDR3 is made up of 13 amino acids. Between the trimmed V and J ends, which lost 7 bases and 2 bases, there was a span of 12 bases. CDR1 and CDR2 (germline): MNHNS, SASEGT. In DNA, the CDR3 is TGTGCCAGCAAATCTCACGGGGCCTACGAGCAGTACTTC. This translates into CASKSHGAYEQYF.

This rearrangement joins TRBV5-1 to TRBJ2-7, with TRBD2 identical over 11 bases. Germline V gene sequence: CDR1 SGHRS, CDR2 YFSETQ. J gave up 2 bases and V 3 bases, and 7 bases lay outside the gene matches. The CDR3 is 16 amino acids. The CDR3 loop is CASSYVLAGDTYEQYF. Written as DNA, the CDR3 is TGCGCCAGCAGCTACGTACTAGCGGGGGATACCTACGAGCAGTACTTC. Supplemented by reference TRBV5-1 and TRBJ2-7, the full variable domain reads KAGVTQTPRYLIKTRGQQVTLSCSPISGHRSVSWYQQTPGQGLQFLFEYFSETQRNKGNFPGRFSGRQFSNSRSEMNVSTLELGDSALYLCASSYVLAGDTYEQYFGPGTRLTVT.

There are a few counts of this clone. The J gene is TRBJ2-7, the V gene TRBV7-9; possibly TRBD1 for D (5 bases). The CDR3 has 13 amino acids. V was trimmed by 1 base and J by 6 bases, leaving 10 bases between them. Looked up from germline, CDR1 is SEHNR and CDR2 is FQNEAQ (reference sequence). In DNA, the CDR3 is TGTGCCAGCAGCTTAGGTCAGGGTGGCGAGCAGTACTTC. Residues: CASSLGQGGEQYF.

This clone appeared a few times. The chain joins TRBV14 to TRBJ2-7; 8 nucleotides match TRBD1. J was trimmed by 3 bases and V by 4 bases; bases with no gene match: 2. Germline loops: CDR1 SGHDN, CDR2 FVKESK. The CDR3 spans 13 residues. CDR3 in amino acids: CASSLGQGYEQYF. CDR3 DNA sequence: TGTGCCAGCAGCCTCGGACAGGGCTACGAGCAGTACTTC.

In nucleotides, the CDR3 is TGTGCCAGCAGCTTGATCGGGGGGCCGACTGAAGCTTTCTTT. Protein product: CASSLIGGPTEAFF. This rearrangement joins TRBV5-4 to TRBJ1-1; D is possibly TRBD1 (6 bases). V was clipped by 1 base and J by 5 bases, with 12 bases between them. The CDR3 is 14 amino acids. Germline V gene sequence: CDR1 SGHNT, CDR2 YYREEE (reference sequence). The full variable domain, rest sourced from reference TRBV5-4 and TRBJ1-1, is ETGVTQSPTHLIKTRGQQVTLRCSSQSGHNTVSWYQQALGQGPQFIFQYYREEENGRGNFPPRFSGLQFPNYSSELNVNALELDDSALYLCASSLIGGPTEAFFGQGTRLTVV.

The rearrangement links TRBV18 to TRBJ2-2; D is unresolved. Germline CDR1 is KGHSH and CDR2 is LQKENI. Trimming shortened V by 3 bases and J by 1 base, and 3 bases separated the two germline ends. The CDR3 runs to 13 residues. CDR3: CASSPMNTGELFF. CDR3 coding DNA: TGTGCCAGCTCACCTATGAACACCGGGGAGCTGTTTTTT. Full variable domain (outside the CDR3, taken from reference TRBV18 and TRBJ2-2): NAGVMQNPRHLVRRRGQEARLRCSPMKGHSHVYWYRQLPEEGLKFMVYLQKENIIDESGMPKERFSAEFPKEGPSILRIQQVVRGDSAAYFCASSPMNTGELFFGEGSRLTVL.

This chain connects TRBV11-2 to TRBJ2-1, with D perhaps matching TRBD1 (6 bases). V shed 1 base and J shed 3 bases, with 13 bases lying between them. Germline CDR1 SGHAT, CDR2 FQNNGV. This CDR3 region has 16 residues. The CDR3 DNA follows: TGTGCCAGCAGCTTAGGCGGGCAGGGGAGCTACAATGAGCAGTTCTTC. Protein sequence: CASSLGGQGSYNEQFF.

V and J are TRBV21-1 and TRBJ2-1; the table's D call, TRBD2, was not checked against the DNA. TRBV21-1 is a listed pseudogene. The CDR3 consists of 17 residues. CDR3 in DNA: TGTGCCAGCAGCATCGGACTAGCCAAACTCTCCTACAATGAGCAGTTCTTC. It yields the protein CASSIGLAKLSYNEQFF.

Remarks on this clone: At one of its ends the junction is not consistent with the germline gene, which may arise from a read error. The rearrangement links TRBV7-7 to TRBJ2-5; D might be TRBD1 (6 bases). The CDR3 extends over 14 amino acids. CDR1 SSHAT and CDR2 FNYEAQ come from the germline V gene (reference sequence). The CDR3 nucleotides are TGTGCTAGCAGCCGCCGCCACAGGGTTGAGACCCAGTACTTC. Its translation is CASSRRHRVETQYF.

This rearrangement joins TRBV2 to TRBJ2-7, with TRBD1 matching 7 bases. Looked up from germline, CDR1 is SNHLY and CDR2 is FYNNEI. The V segment lost 5 bases and the J segment 2 bases; nucleotides outside the gene matches: 6. There are 14 residues in the CDR3. The DNA for the CDR3 is TGTGCCAGCAGTCTGCCGGGACAGCCCTACGAGCAGTACTTC. Residues: CASSLPGQPYEQYF.

There are a few counts of this clone. The V and J genes are TRBV6-1 and TRBJ2-7; 7 nucleotides align to TRBD1. Trimming took 4 bases from V and 1 from J; bases not matched to a gene: 4. The length of the CDR3 is 14 residues. Germline V CDR1 and CDR2: MNHNS, SASEGT. The DNA for the CDR3 is TGTGCCAGCAGTGGGCAGGGGGATTCCTACGAGCAGTACTTC. It codes for CASSGQGDSYEQYF.